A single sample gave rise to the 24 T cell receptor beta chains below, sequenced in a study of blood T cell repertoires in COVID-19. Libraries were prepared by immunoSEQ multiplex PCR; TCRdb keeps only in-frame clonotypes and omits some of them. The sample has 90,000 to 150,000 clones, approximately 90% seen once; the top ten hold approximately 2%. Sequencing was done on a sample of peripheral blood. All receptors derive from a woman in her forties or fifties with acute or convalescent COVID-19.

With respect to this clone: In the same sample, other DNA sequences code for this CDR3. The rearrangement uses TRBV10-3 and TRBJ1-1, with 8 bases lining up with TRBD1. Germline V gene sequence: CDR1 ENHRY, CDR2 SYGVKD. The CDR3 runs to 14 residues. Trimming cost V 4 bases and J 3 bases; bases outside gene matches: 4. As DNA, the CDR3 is TGTGCCATCAGTGGGCAGGGGGCGGACACTGAAGCTTTCTTT. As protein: CAISGQGADTEAFF.

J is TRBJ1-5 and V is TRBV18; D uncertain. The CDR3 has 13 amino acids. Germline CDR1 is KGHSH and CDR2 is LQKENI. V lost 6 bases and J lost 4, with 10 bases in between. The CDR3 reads CASSPGENQPQHF. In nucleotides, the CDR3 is TGTGCCAGCTCCCCCGGAGAGAATCAGCCCCAGCATTTT.

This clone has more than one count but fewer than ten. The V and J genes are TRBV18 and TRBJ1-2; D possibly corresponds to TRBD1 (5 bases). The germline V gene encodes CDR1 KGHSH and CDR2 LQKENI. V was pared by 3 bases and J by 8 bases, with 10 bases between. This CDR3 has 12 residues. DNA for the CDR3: TGTGCCAGCTCACCGGACATTTGGGGCTACACCTTC. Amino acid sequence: CASSPDIWGYTF.

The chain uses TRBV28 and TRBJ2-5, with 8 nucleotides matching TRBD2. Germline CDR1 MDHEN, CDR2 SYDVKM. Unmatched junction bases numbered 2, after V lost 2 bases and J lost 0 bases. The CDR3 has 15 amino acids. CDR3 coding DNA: TGTGCCAGCAGTTTAGCTAGCGGGCACCAAGAGACCCAGTACTTC. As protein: CASSLASGHQETQYF.

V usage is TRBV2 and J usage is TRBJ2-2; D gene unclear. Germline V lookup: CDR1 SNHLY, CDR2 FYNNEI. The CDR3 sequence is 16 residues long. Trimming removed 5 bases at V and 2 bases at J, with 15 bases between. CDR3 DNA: TGTGCCAGCAGTCCACTTCGAGTAGATAACACCGGGGAGCTGTTTTTT. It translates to CASSPLRVDNTGELFF.

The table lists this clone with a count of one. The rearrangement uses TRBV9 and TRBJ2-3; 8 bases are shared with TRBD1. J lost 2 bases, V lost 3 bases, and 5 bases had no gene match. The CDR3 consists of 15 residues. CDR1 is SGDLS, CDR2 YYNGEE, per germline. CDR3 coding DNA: TGTGCCAGCAGCGCCCGACAGGGGTTCACAGATACGCAGTATTTT. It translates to CASSARQGFTDTQYF. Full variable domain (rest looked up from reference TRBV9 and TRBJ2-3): DSGVTQTPKHLITATGQRVTLRCSPRSGDLSVYWYQQSLDQGLQFLIQYYNGEERAKGNILERFSAQQFPDLHSELNLSSLELGDSALYFCASSARQGFTDTQYFGPGTRLTVL.

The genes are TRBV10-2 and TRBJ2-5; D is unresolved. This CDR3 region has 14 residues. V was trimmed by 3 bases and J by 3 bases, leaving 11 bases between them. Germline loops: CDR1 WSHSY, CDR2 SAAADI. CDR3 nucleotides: TGCGCCAGCAGTGAACTCTTGCCCGAAGAGACCCAGTACTTC. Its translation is CASSELLPEETQYF.

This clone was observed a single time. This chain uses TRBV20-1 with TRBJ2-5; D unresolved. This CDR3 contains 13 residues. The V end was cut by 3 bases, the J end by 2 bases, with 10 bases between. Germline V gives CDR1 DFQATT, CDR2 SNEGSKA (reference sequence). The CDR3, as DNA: TGCAGTGCTAGTGTACAGCTACAAGAGACCCAGTACTTC. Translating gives CSASVQLQETQYF.

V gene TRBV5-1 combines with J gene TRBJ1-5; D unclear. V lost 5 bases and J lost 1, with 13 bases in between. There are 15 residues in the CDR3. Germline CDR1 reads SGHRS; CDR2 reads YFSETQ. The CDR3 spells CASRIGYGSNQPQHF. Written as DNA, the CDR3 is TGCGCCAGCAGGATTGGGTACGGGAGCAATCAGCCCCAGCATTTT.

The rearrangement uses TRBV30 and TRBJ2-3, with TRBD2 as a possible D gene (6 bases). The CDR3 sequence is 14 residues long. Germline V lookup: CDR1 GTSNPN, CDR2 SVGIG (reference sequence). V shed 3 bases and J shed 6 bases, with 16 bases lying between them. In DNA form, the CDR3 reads TGTGCCTGGAGCCCCTGGGGGGAGACCGATACGCAGTATTTT. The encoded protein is CAWSPWGETDTQYF.

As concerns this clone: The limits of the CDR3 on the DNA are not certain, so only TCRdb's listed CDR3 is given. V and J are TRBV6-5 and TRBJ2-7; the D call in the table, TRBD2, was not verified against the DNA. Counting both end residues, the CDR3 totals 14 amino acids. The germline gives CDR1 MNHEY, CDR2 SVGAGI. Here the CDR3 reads CASSSSTSGNEQYF.

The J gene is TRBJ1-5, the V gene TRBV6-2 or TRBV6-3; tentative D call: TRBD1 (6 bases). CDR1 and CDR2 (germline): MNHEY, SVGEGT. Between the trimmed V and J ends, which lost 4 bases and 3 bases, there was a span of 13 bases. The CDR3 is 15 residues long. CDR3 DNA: TGTGCCAGCAGTTCCTACGGGGGGGCCAATCAGCCCCAGCATTTT. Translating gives CASSSYGGANQPQHF.

The CDR3 spells CASSLGPTAYEQYF. The CDR3 bases are TGTGCCAGCAGTTTAGGGCCGACGGCCTACGAGCAGTACTTC. This chain links TRBV27 with TRBJ2-7; D unresolved. V shed 2 bases and J shed 2 bases, with 10 bases lying between them. This CDR3 has 14 residues. CDR1 and CDR2 (germline): MNHEY, SMNVEV (reference sequence).

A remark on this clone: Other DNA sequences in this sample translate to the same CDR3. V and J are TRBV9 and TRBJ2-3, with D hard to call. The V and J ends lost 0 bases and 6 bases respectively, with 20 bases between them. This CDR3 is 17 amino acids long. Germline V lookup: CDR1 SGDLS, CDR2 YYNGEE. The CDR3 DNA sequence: TGTGCCAGCAGCGTAGGACGAAGAACTCGACACACGGATACGCAGTATTTT. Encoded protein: CASSVGRRTRHTDTQYF.

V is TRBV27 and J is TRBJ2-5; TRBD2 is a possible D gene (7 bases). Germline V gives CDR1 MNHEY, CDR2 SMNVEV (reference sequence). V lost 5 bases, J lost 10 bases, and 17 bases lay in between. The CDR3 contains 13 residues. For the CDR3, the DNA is TGTGCCAGCAGTCTTCAAGGGGGGGGCGACCAGTACTTC. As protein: CASSLQGGGDQYF.

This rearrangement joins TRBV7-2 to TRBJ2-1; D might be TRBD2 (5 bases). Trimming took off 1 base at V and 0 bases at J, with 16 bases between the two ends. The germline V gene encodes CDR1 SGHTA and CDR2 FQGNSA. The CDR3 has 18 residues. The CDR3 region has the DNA TGTGCCAGCAGCTTAGATTGGGCGAGCGGCCTCTCCTACAATGAGCAGTTCTTC. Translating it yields CASSLDWASGLSYNEQFF.

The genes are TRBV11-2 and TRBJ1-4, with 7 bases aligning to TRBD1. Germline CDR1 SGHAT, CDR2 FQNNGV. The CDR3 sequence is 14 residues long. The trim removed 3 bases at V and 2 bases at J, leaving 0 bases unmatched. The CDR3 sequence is CASSLGQTNEKLFF. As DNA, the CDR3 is TGTGCCAGCAGCTTGGGACAGACTAATGAAAAACTGTTTTTT.

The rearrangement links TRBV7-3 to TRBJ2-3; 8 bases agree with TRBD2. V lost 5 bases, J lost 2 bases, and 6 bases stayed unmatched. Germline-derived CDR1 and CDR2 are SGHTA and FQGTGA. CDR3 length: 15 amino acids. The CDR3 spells CASSQSGGLTDTQYF. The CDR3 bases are TGTGCCAGCAGCCAAAGCGGGGGCCTCACAGATACGCAGTATTTT.

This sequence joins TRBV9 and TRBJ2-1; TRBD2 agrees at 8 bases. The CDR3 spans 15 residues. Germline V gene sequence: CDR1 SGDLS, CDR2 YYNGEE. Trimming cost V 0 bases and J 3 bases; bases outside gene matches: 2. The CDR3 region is CASSVGRGGYNEQFF. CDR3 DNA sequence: TGTGCCAGCAGCGTAGGTCGGGGGGGCTACAATGAGCAGTTCTTC.

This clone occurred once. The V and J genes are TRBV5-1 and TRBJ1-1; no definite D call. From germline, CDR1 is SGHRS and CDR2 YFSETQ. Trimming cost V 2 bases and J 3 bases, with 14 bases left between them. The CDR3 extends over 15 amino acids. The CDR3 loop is CASSLRVLGDTEAFF. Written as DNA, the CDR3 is TGCGCCAGCAGCTTAAGGGTATTGGGAGACACTGAAGCTTTCTTT.

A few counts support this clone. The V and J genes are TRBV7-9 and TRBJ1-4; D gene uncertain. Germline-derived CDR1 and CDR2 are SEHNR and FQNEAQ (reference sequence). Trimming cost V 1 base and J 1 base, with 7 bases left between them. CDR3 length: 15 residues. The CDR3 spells CASSLGGRTNEKLFF. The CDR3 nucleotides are TGTGCCAGCAGCTTAGGAGGCAGAACTAATGAAAAACTGTTTTTT.

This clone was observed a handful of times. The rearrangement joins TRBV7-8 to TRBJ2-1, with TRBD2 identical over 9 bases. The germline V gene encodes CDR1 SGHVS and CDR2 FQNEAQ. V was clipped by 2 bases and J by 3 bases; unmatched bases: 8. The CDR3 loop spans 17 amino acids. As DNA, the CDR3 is TGTGCCAGCAGCTTAATTAGTGGGCGGGGGGGCTACAATGAGCAGTTCTTC. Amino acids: CASSLISGRGGYNEQFF. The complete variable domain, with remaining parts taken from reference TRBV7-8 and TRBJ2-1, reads GAGVSQSPRYKVAKRGQDVALRCDPISGHVSLFWYQQALGQGPEFLTYFQNEAQLDKSGLPSDRFFAERPEGSVSTLKIQRTQQEDSAVYLCASSLISGRGGYNEQFFGPGTRLTVL.

CDR3 nucleotide sequence: TGTGCCACCAGTGAGACTAGCGGGGGGCCCTACAATGAGCAGTTCTTC. It codes for CATSETSGGPYNEQFF. The rearrangement links TRBV24-1 to TRBJ2-1; 13 bases map to TRBD2. Trimming took 4 bases from V and 2 from J; bases not matched to a gene: 1. The CDR3 length is 16 residues. The germline V gene has CDR1 KGHDR and CDR2 SFDVKD.

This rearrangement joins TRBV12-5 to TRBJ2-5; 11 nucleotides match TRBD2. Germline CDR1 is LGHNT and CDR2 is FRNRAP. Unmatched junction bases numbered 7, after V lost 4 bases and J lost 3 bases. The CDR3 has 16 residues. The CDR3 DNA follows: TGTGCTAGTGGTTCCCCTATAGCGGGGGGGAAAGAGACCCAGTACTTC. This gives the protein CASGSPIAGGKETQYF. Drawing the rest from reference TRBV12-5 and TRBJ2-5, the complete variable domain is DARVTQTPRHKVTEMGQEVTMRCQPILGHNTVFWYRQTMMQGLELLAYFRNRAPLDDSGMPKDRFSAEMPDATLATLKIQPSEPRDSAVYFCASGSPIAGGKETQYFGPGTRLLVL.